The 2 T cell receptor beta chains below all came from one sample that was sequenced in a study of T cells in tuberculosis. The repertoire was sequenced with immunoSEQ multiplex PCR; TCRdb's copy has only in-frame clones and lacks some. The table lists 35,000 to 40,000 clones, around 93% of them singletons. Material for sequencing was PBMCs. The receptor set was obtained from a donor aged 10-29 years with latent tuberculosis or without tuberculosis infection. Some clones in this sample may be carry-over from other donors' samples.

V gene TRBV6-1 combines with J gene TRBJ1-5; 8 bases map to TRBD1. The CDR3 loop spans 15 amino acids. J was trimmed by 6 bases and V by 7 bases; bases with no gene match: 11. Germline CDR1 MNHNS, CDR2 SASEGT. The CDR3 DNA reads TGTGCCAGCACCGCCCTTGATACAGGGGGTCAGCCCCAGCATTTT. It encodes CASTALDTGGQPQHF.

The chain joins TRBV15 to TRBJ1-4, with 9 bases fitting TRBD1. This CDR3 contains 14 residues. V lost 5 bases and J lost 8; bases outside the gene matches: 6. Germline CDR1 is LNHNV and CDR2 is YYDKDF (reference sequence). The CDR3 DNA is TGTGCCACCAGCGGGGACAGGGAGGTAGAAAAACTGTTTTTT. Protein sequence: CATSGDREVEKLFF.